This T cell receptor (beta chain) is from a study of human T cells and chemical hapten exposure. Study details: The scalp of each patient received a weekly diphenylcyclopropenone dose for the full roughly 24-week study. General study points: It was expanded TCRs that formed significantly more large CDR3 similarity clusters than controls did.

The V gene lost 5 bases and the J gene lost 9 bases, with 14 bases spanning the gap. Germline V gives CDR1 SGHTA, CDR2 FQGNSA. The CDR3 has 13 amino acids. Time point noted: pre-sensitization, week 0. Regarding treatment: therapeutic diphenylcyclopropenone sensitization with weekly scalp DPC. The table lists this clonotype with many counts. The antigen remains unidentified. Individual cDNA molecules each carried unique molecular identifiers attached by the library. TCRdb ran MiXCR on the RACE reads and lists one entry per CDR3 protein. The profile shows approximately 41,000 distinct CDR3 sequences, less than 9% of them singletons.

The origin of this receptor is a woman between 50 and 59 years old with alopecia areata. Some clones in this sample may be carry-over from other donors' samples. Sample: whole blood, taken in connection with sensitization to the hapten diphenylcyclopropenone (DPC). This chain links TRBV7-2 with TRBJ2-1, with D possibly called TRBD1 or TRBD2 (5 bases each). The DNA of the CDR3 is TGTGCCAGCAGCGAGGGACCGCCCCTTGAGCAGTTCTTC. Its translation: CASSEGPPLEQFF.